A single sample is the source of the 13 T cell receptor beta chains below, sequenced in a study of T-cell reconstitution after alpha-beta-depleted transplantation in children. Unique molecular identifiers tagged the TCRbeta library. TCRdb re-analysed the PCR reads in MiXCR, keeping a single row per CDR3 protein. There are about 610,000 distinct CDR3 sequences in the sample; over 9.5% occur only once, and about 4% lies in the top ten. Sequencing was performed on PBMCs from the stem cell graft donor, taken from the stem cell graft. Source of these receptors: a human donor who donated a stem cell graft to a child with acute myeloid leukemia.

The chain uses TRBV4-2 and TRBJ2-7; the D gene is possibly TRBD2 (6 bases). The V end lost 3 bases, the J end lost 2 bases, and 14 bases lay between the germline ends. This CDR3 comprises 15 residues. Germline V CDR1 and CDR2: LGHNA, YNFKEQ. This CDR3 reads CASSQRRGGAYEQYF. The DNA for the CDR3 is TGTGCCAGCAGCCAGAGGAGAGGCGGGGCCTACGAGCAGTACTTC.

This clonotype was detected many times. The chain joins TRBV12-3 or TRBV12-4 to TRBJ1-2; D ambiguous. Trimming pared 5 bases from V and 10 bases from J, leaving 20 bases between. This CDR3 comprises 14 residues. In DNA, the CDR3 is TGTGCCAGCAGTAATTCCGGACTCCGGACGACCTACACCTTC. Protein product: CASSNSGLRTTYTF.

This clonotype showed up just a few times. This sequence joins TRBV5-1 and TRBJ2-1; 11 bases agree with TRBD2. The ends lost 5 bases at V and 8 bases at J; junction bases unmatched: 21. Per germline, CDR1 SGHRS and CDR2 YFSETQ. There are 19 residues in the CDR3. The CDR3 DNA reads as TGCGCCAGCAGTCTAGGATTAGGGACTAGCGGCACCAAGACCTATGAGCAGTTCTTC. Its translation is CASSLGLGTSGTKTYEQFF.

In its sample, this clonotype was seen many times. The DNA for the CDR3 is TGCAGCGTTGAATTCCCCAGGGACCGTCGCTCTGGGGCCAACGTCCTGACTTTC. Translating it yields CSVEFPRDRRSGANVLTF. The V call is TRBV29-1, the J call TRBJ2-6; either TRBD1 or TRBD2 may supply D (5 bases each). Trimming took off 2 bases at V and 0 bases at J, with 17 bases between the two ends. Germline V lookup: CDR1 SQVTM, CDR2 ANQGSEA. The CDR3 consists of 18 residues.

This clonotype has ten or more counts. CDR3: CASSLNPYEQYF. The CDR3 DNA sequence: TGTGCCAGCAGTTTAAACCCCTACGAGCAGTACTTC. The V call is TRBV28, the J call TRBJ2-7; D not resolved. V was shortened by 2 bases and J by 2 bases, with 4 bases between the two germline ends. Looked up from germline, CDR1 is MDHEN and CDR2 is SYDVKM. The CDR3 contains 12 residues. The full variable domain, in which reference TRBV28 and TRBJ2-7 provide the parts outside the CDR3, is DVKVTQSSRYLVKRTGEKVFLECVQDMDHENMFWYRQDPGLGLRLIYFSYDVKMKEKGDIPEGYSVSREKKERFSLILESASTNQTSMYLCASSLNPYEQYFGPGTRLTVT.

The gene calls are TRBV20-1 and TRBJ2-3, with D maybe TRBD1 (6 bases). Germline V lookup: CDR1 DFQATT, CDR2 SNEGSKA (reference sequence). The CDR3 spans 14 residues. V gave up 5 bases and J gave up 4 bases, with 16 bases separating them. CDR3 DNA sequence: TGCAGTGCTCCGACAGGAGCCCTCCCAGATACGCAGTATTTT. Translation gives CSAPTGALPDTQYF.

In this sample, this clonotype turned up many times. V gene TRBV20-1 combines with J gene TRBJ2-2, with D possibly TRBD1 on 5 matching bases. The V end was cut by 6 bases, the J end by 3 bases, with 17 bases between. In germline, CDR1 is DFQATT, CDR2 SNEGSKA (reference sequence). The CDR3 length is 15 residues. CDR3 protein: CSAPWTSRDTGELFF. CDR3 sequence (DNA): TGCAGTGCCCCCTGGACCTCCAGGGACACCGGGGAGCTGTTTTTT.

A word on this clonotype: This may come from a read error, since a much larger clone is one base off. The conserved final phenylalanine or tryptophan is absent from the CDR3, which likely points to a read error. The chain joins TRBV3-1 to TRBJ1-1; D call uncertain. Germline loops: CDR1 LGHDT, CDR2 YNNKEL (reference sequence). Trimming took 2 bases from V and 5 from J, leaving 18 bases between them. The length of the CDR3 is 16 residues. The DNA of the CDR3 is TGTGCCAGCAGCCAACATACTCCGCGGGGTGGGACTGAAGCTTTCATT. Protein product: CASSQHTPRGGTEAFI.

The chain employs TRBV7-3 and TRBJ2-1, with D possibly TRBD2 on 6 matching bases. The V gene lost 3 bases and the J gene lost 3 bases, with 27 bases spanning the gap. Per the germline V gene, CDR1 is SGHTA and CDR2 is FQGTGA. The CDR3 totals 20 residues. The CDR3 spells CASSFRPGDPASRVYNEQFF. As DNA, the CDR3 is TGTGCCAGCAGCTTTCGGCCGGGAGACCCAGCCTCGAGGGTCTACAATGAGCAGTTCTTC.

The chain uses TRBV11-2 and TRBJ2-5; tentative D call: TRBD1 (5 bases). Germline CDR1 reads SGHAT; CDR2 reads FQNNGV. The CDR3 loop spans 16 amino acids. With 1 base removed from V and 1 base from J, the gap between germline ends came to 13 bases. CDR3 bases: TGTGCCAGCAGCTTAGGAGATCAGGGAAGCCAAGAGACCCAGTACTTC. Amino acid sequence: CASSLGDQGSQETQYF.

This clonotype was recorded a few times. The chain recombines TRBV20-1 with TRBJ2-1; TRBD2 matches at 7 bases. This CDR3 has 14 residues. The germline V gene has CDR1 DFQATT and CDR2 SNEGSKA (reference sequence). The V segment lost 7 bases and the J segment 8 bases; nucleotides outside the gene matches: 14. The CDR3 region has the DNA TGCAGTGTGCGTAGGCCAGCGGGAAGCGATGAGCAGTTCTTC. Translated: CSVRRPAGSDEQFF.

J is TRBJ2-2 and V is TRBV5-6; 8 bases agree with TRBD2. The CDR3 loop spans 17 amino acids. V gave up 5 bases and J gave up 4 bases; unmatched junction bases: 13. Germline CDR1 reads SGHDT; CDR2 reads YYEEEE. The CDR3 DNA follows: TGTGCCAGCAGTCAACTTTACCGGGAGGGCCGCACCGGGGAGCTGTTTTTT. Translating it yields CASSQLYREGRTGELFF.

This clonotype was recorded many times. This sequence joins TRBV12-3 or TRBV12-4 and TRBJ2-5; 9 positions agree with TRBD2. After removal of 7 bases from V and 5 bases from J, the junction contained 14 bases not matched to a gene. CDR3 size: 16 residues. The CDR3 nucleotides read TGTGCCAGCATCCTGGGTAATAGCGGGAGAACTGAGACCCAGTACTTC. It specifies CASILGNSGRTETQYF.